This TCR beta chain was documented in a study of T cell responses to AZD1222 COVID-19 vaccine. Study observations and caveats: Only six AZD1222 recipients tested seropositive at baseline.

The sample holds one count of this clone. Antigen specificity is unknown. The CDR3 has 16 amino acids. V lost 4 bases to trimming and J lost 3 bases, with 20 bases between them. Per germline, CDR1 SGHDT and CDR2 YYEEEE. The table came from immunoSEQ multiplex PCR; TCRdb's copy has only in-frame clones and leaves some out. The data contain under 140,000 clones, roughly nine tenths of them singletons. This clonotype was sampled from an adult in good health. This chain connects TRBV5-6 to TRBJ2-7; TRBD2 is a possible D gene (6 bases). The sequencing used peripheral blood, collected on day 0 of AZD1222 vaccination. CDR3 residues: CASSPRAGTPNYEQYF. The CDR3, as DNA: TGTGCCAGCAGCCCTAGGGCCGGGACTCCGAACTACGAGCAGTACTTC.